Below are 9 T cell receptor beta chains sequenced from a single sample in a study of cytomegalovirus exposure and HLA in healthy donors. The PCR made use of 60 Vbeta and 13 Jbeta primers. Profiled with immunoSEQ multiplex PCR; TCRdb holds only in-frame clones, not every one. Among about 200,000 clones, roughly four fifths were seen once, and the ten largest hold 1.5% to 2%. Sequenced: PBMCs. Receptor source: a man aged 25 to 45 in good health and CMV-seronegative.

This chain uses TRBV7-6 with TRBJ2-2, with 10 bases lining up with TRBD1. CDR1 and CDR2 (germline): SGHVS, FNYEAQ. There are 15 residues in the CDR3. The trim removed 7 bases at V and 7 bases at J, leaving 9 bases unmatched. The CDR3: CASTRQGAIGGELFF. DNA for the CDR3: TGTGCCAGCACCCGACAGGGGGCAATTGGCGGGGAGCTGTTTTTT.

This clone was counted once. The CDR3 is CASSDSDTIYF. In DNA, the CDR3 is TGTGCCAGCAGTGACAGTGACACCATATATTTT. V usage is TRBV2 and J usage is TRBJ1-3, with D unclear. V lost 3 bases, J lost 8 bases, and 5 bases lay in between. Germline CDR1 reads SNHLY; CDR2 reads FYNNEI. This CDR3 spans 11 amino acids.

The chain joins TRBV6-1 to TRBJ2-3; 8 bases line up with TRBD1. Germline loops: CDR1 MNHNS, CDR2 SASEGT. V was clipped by 6 bases and J by 4 bases; unmatched bases: 6. This CDR3 is 14 amino acids long. The CDR3 sequence: CASRGQGQSDTQYF. The CDR3, as DNA: TGTGCCAGCAGAGGACAGGGTCAGTCAGATACGCAGTATTTT.

The V and J genes are TRBV5-1 and TRBJ1-6; 10 positions match TRBD1. This CDR3 has 15 amino acids. V shed 6 bases, J shed 6 bases, and the junction held 6 bases outside the gene matches. Germline-derived CDR1 and CDR2 are SGHRS and YFSETQ. CDR3 protein: CASKVDRGVNSPLHF. Here the CDR3 DNA reads TGCGCCAGCAAAGTGGACAGGGGGGTTAATTCACCCCTCCACTTT.

J is TRBJ2-1 and V is TRBV28, with no clear D. Germline CDR1 reads MDHEN; CDR2 reads SYDVKM. This CDR3 spans 17 amino acids. The germline V and J ends were trimmed by 3 bases and 6 bases, with 21 bases remaining between them. CDR3 DNA sequence: TGTGCCAGCAGTTTGATGAGGAGTACATCTCAGTTCAATGAGCAGTTCTTC. Amino acid sequence: CASSLMRSTSQFNEQFF. The full variable domain, rest sourced from reference TRBV28 and TRBJ2-1, is DVKVTQSSRYLVKRTGEKVFLECVQDMDHENMFWYRQDPGLGLRLIYFSYDVKMKEKGDIPEGYSVSREKKERFSLILESASTNQTSMYLCASSLMRSTSQFNEQFFGPGTRLTVL.

This clone was recorded only once. The chain joins TRBV28 to TRBJ1-1; D uncertain. V was shortened by 4 bases and J by 0 bases, with 24 bases between the two germline ends. Germline V gene data show CDR1 as MDHEN and CDR2 as SYDVKM. CDR3 length equals 19 residues. The CDR3 loop reads CASSSPWAGGLLMNTEAFF. CDR3 in DNA: TGTGCCAGCAGTTCCCCCTGGGCAGGAGGTCTTCTCATGAACACTGAAGCTTTCTTT. Full variable domain (rest looked up from reference TRBV28 and TRBJ1-1): DVKVTQSSRYLVKRTGEKVFLECVQDMDHENMFWYRQDPGLGLRLIYFSYDVKMKEKGDIPEGYSVSREKKERFSLILESASTNQTSMYLCASSSPWAGGLLMNTEAFFGQGTRLTVV.

V usage is TRBV5-1 and J usage is TRBJ2-1; 7 bases agree with TRBD2. The CDR3 loop spans 16 amino acids. J lost 4 bases, V lost 4 bases, and 11 bases had no gene match. Germline values: CDR1 SGHRS, CDR2 YFSETQ. The CDR3 region has the DNA TGCGCCAGCAGCCATTTCGGGCAGCGGGAATACAATGAGCAGTTCTTC. Protein sequence: CASSHFGQREYNEQFF.

The rearrangement uses TRBV7-7 and TRBJ2-1; 7 bases are shared with TRBD1. After removal of 5 bases from V and 8 bases from J, the junction contained 6 bases not matched to a gene. The germline V gene encodes CDR1 SSHAT and CDR2 FNYEAQ (reference sequence). The length of the CDR3 is 13 residues. The DNA of the CDR3 is TGTGCCAGCAGCGATACAGGGGTTGATGAGCAGTTCTTC. Translated: CASSDTGVDEQFF.

J is TRBJ2-3 and V is TRBV11-2; D perhaps matches TRBD2 (5 bases). Trimming stripped 0 bases from V and 5 bases from J, with 9 bases between. Per germline, CDR1 SGHAT and CDR2 FQNNGV. The CDR3 totals 14 residues. In DNA, the CDR3 is TGTGCCAGCAGCTTAGATCATCGGGGAGATACGCAGTATTTT. Its protein is CASSLDHRGDTQYF.